This entry lists 10 T cell receptor beta chains sequenced from one sample in a study of cytomegalovirus exposure and HLA in healthy donors. With 60 Vbeta and 13 Jbeta primers, the PCR was carried out. Clones were read by immunoSEQ multiplex PCR, and TCRdb kept only the in-frame ones, dropping some. The sample records around 140,000 clones, around 80% being singletons. Sequenced input: PBMCs. These TCRs come from a man between 35 and 55 years old in good health and CMV-seronegative.

The chain links TRBV5-4 to TRBJ2-1; TRBD2 might be the D (6 bases). Per the germline V gene, CDR1 is SGHNT and CDR2 is YYREEE (reference sequence). The CDR3 is 12 amino acids. V lost 4 bases, J lost 10 bases, and 12 bases lay in between. The CDR3 DNA follows: TGTGCCAGCAGCCTTCCGGGACTCGAGCAGTTCTTC. This sequence encodes CASSLPGLEQFF.

The rearrangement links TRBV10-1 to TRBJ2-3; 12 bases align to TRBD2. From germline, CDR1 is WNHNN and CDR2 SYGVQD (reference sequence). This CDR3 is 15 amino acids long. The junction had 3 bases not matched to a gene; V was cut back by 4 bases and J by 4 bases. The CDR3 DNA is TGCGCCAGCAGTGCCGGGACTAGCGGGCCAGATACGCAGTATTTT. It codes for CASSAGTSGPDTQYF.

The chain has TRBV7-8 and TRBJ2-5; 9 bases match TRBD1. Germline CDR1 and CDR2: SGHVS and FQNEAQ. CDR3 length: 13 amino acids. V lost 6 bases, J lost 5 bases, and 4 bases stayed unmatched. CDR3 bases: TGTGCCAGCAGACAGGGGGCCAGTGAGACCCAGTACTTC. Protein product: CASRQGASETQYF.

A single count supports this clone. The limits of the CDR3 on the DNA are not certain, so only TCRdb's listed CDR3 is given. The V and J genes are TRBV7-2 and TRBJ2-2; the table assigns TRBD1, which was not confirmed against the DNA. Germline CDR1 SGHTA, CDR2 FQGNSA. Both ends counted, the CDR3 spans 17 residues. Here the CDR3 reads CASSLVLRAGSRGELFF.

The chain links TRBV6-5 to TRBJ2-1; 13 bases line up with TRBD2. J gave up 10 bases and V 6 bases, and 3 bases lay outside the gene matches. Germline V CDR1 and CDR2: MNHEY, SVGAGI. CDR3 size: 13 residues. CDR3: CASRLGLAGEQFF. For the CDR3, the DNA is TGTGCCAGCAGATTGGGACTAGCGGGGGAGCAGTTCTTC.

The genes are TRBV6-6 and TRBJ2-5; 9 bases agree with TRBD2. The junction had 7 bases not matched to a gene; V was cut back by 6 bases and J by 2 bases. The CDR3 consists of 15 residues. The germline gives CDR1 MNHNY, CDR2 SVGAGI (reference sequence). For the CDR3, the DNA is TGTGCCAGCAGACCGCGACTAGCGGATCAAGAGACCCAGTACTTC. It encodes CASRPRLADQETQYF.

This clone was observed a single time. The rearrangement links TRBV6-1 to TRBJ1-2; D is possibly TRBD1 (6 bases). The CDR3 length is 14 residues. Between the trimmed V and J ends, which lost 6 bases and 6 bases, there was a span of 17 bases. The germline V gene encodes CDR1 MNHNS and CDR2 SASEGT. This chain's CDR3 is CASRELTGKDGYTF. The CDR3 DNA is TGTGCCAGCAGGGAACTAACAGGGAAGGATGGCTACACCTTC.

The chain employs TRBV6-5 and TRBJ2-1; 7 positions match TRBD2. V was clipped by 7 bases and J by 0 bases; unmatched bases: 6. Germline loops: CDR1 MNHEY, CDR2 SVGAGI. The CDR3 is made up of 15 amino acids. The CDR3 loop reads CASMGGMSSYNEQFF. The CDR3 nucleotides are TGTGCCAGCATGGGGGGGATGAGCTCCTACAATGAGCAGTTCTTC.

V gene TRBV5-1 combines with J gene TRBJ2-1; TRBD1 might be the D (5 bases). With 1 base removed from V and 3 bases from J, the gap between germline ends came to 11 bases. Germline CDR1 is SGHRS and CDR2 is YFSETQ. This CDR3 has 15 amino acids. CDR3 region: CASSLWAGNYNEQFF. CDR3 in DNA: TGCGCCAGCAGCTTGTGGGCAGGGAACTACAATGAGCAGTTCTTC.

The chain combines TRBV7-9 with TRBJ2-2; a possible D gene is TRBD1 (6 bases). The CDR3 runs to 17 residues. Germline CDR1 SEHNR, CDR2 FQNEAQ (reference sequence). V lost 2 bases and J 4 bases, leaving 17 bases between the germline ends. The CDR3 is CASSLPERTAATGELFF. In DNA, the CDR3 is TGTGCCAGCAGCTTACCTGAACGGACAGCCGCCACCGGGGAGCTGTTTTTT.